The clone carrying this T cell receptor beta chain appeared a few times. Trimming removed 4 bases at V and 1 base at J, with 8 bases between. CDR3 length: 13 residues. Germline CDR1 reads SGHTS; CDR2 reads YDEGEE. The sample belongs to a study of control samples from healthy donors and cancer patients. Sequencing used immunoSEQ multiplex PCR; TCRdb keeps in-frame clones, though not all of them. This table has 90,000 to 150,000 clones, about 87% appearing once. This TCR was sampled from a man in his forties or fifties in good health. The rearrangement links TRBV5-8 to TRBJ1-2, with D perhaps TRBD1 (5 bases). The specimen was blood. The DNA of the CDR3 is TGTGCCAGCAGCAGGGACTATAACTATGGCTACACCTTC. Its protein product is CASSRDYNYGYTF.